The TCR beta chain described here comes from a study of T cell responses to AZD1222 COVID-19 vaccine (dated by TCRdb to the early 2020s). Broadly, across the study: Because spike-specific TCR depth and breadth did not differ between the two schedules, AZD1222 recipients who got a second dose at roughly 4 weeks were pooled with those who got a second dose at roughly 12 weeks. A total of more than 230 trial participants underwent TCR sequencing, of whom under 220 had received two doses of AZD1222 and 26 had received two doses of the MenACWY control vaccine. Enrollment into the trials was organized by age into subgroups of 18-55, 56-69 and 70-plus years, and those subgroups contained approximately 150, 30 and 60 TCR-sequenced participants, respectively.

Beyond this particular receptor, the publication reports: The 56-69-year group was small, and its depth increase did not reach significance, likely because of low power. After two AZD1222 doses, both the breadth and the depth of spike-specific TCRs were significantly higher than at day 0 and than in MenACWY recipients. Nearly half of unique spike-specific TCRs reportedly recognized epitopes outside regions mutated in the B.1.351 and B.1.1.7 variants. CD4 TCRs associated with the vaccine covered the entire spike protein, and the dominant responses were in regions 160-218 and 743-854. Participants were mostly white British, with more females than males. The authors suggested clonal diversity may have been underestimated. Because no day 14 peak-response samples were available, repertoires were characterized only after the peak T cell response. Conclusions about previously exposed vaccinees are limited, since just a handful of AZD1222 recipients were seropositive for SARS-CoV-2 at baseline.

The CDR3 regions of human TCRbeta chains were analyzed by immunosequencing. The authors' analysis ran thus. Repertoire TCRs were checked for matches against a reference library of SARS-CoV-2-specific TCRs that had been generated using the MIRA antigen-specificity platform. Breadth was defined as the fraction of unique TCRs that were SARS-CoV-2-associated. Depth was defined as the fraction of total T cells that were SARS-CoV-2-associated. Each spike-specific TCR was assigned to its reactive spike region and to a CD4 or CD8 class using the MIRA data. Log10-transformed breadth and depth values were compared by one-way ANOVA with Sidak's multiple comparisons tests. The table was pulled from immuneACCESS by TCRdb, which kept in-frame rearrangements only. Such tables lose some clones; where checked, under half of the loss comes from unresolved V genes, and the rest has no known cause. The V and J calls and clone size were taken over from that table, and D and trimming were inferred from the DNA. The sample table shows 130,000 to 150,000 clones, and 93% are seen once. About 2.1% of the sample is taken by the ten largest.

To note about this clone: What antigen it recognizes has not been identified. Base quality data are lacking; no much larger clone is found one base away.

This specimen's time point label, per the study, means: baseline before first vaccination. The vaccinee samples were drawn from two UK trials, COV001 and COV002, one of which was a single-blind randomized controlled phase 2/3 trial testing AZD1222 (ChAdOx1 nCoV-19) in healthy adults. For TCRbeta chain sequencing, PBMC samples from trial participants were taken at day 0 and at day 28 after the second dose. This TCR was sampled from an adult in good health. The material was peripheral blood, obtained on day 0 of AZD1222 vaccination.

The CDR3 here reads CASSYALRGVGTGELFF. The nucleotide sequence reads TGTGCCAGCAGCTACGCCTTGCGGGGGGTAGGAACCGGGGAGCTGTTTTTT. The sequence joins TRBV5-6 to TRBJ2-2, and TRBD2 matches 8 of the central bases. Trimming accounts for 3 bases at V and 5 bases at J, while the number of junction bases matched to no gene is 12. The CDR3 spans 17 residues, from the cysteine through the phenylalanine. Only the CDR3 part of the read is kept: 51 bases, read in frame from the first base. Per the germline V gene, SGHDT is the CDR1 and YYEEEE is the CDR2.